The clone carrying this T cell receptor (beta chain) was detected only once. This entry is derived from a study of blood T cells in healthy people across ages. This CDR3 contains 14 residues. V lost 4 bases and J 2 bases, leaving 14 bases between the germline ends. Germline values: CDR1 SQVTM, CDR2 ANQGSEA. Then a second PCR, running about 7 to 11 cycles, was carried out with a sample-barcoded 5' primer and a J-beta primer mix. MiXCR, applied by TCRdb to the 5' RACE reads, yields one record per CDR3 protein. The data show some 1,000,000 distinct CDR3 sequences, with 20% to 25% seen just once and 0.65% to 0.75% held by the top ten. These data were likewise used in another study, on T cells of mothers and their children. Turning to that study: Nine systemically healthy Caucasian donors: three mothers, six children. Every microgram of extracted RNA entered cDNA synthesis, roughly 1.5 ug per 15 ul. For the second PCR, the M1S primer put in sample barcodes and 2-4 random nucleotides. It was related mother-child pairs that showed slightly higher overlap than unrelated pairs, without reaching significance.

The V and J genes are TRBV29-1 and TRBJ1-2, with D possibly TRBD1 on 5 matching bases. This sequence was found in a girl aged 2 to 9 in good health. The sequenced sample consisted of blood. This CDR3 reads CSVGVRGPNYGYTF. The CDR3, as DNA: TGCAGCGTTGGGGTGAGGGGCCCGAACTATGGCTACACCTTC.